The rows below give T cell receptor beta chains drawn from one sample of a study of shared clonotypes between healthy human individuals. TCRdb's table, derived via immunoSEQ multiplex PCR, lists solely in-frame clones and lacks some. The sample has about 1.5 million clones; more than 95% are singletons. The material sequenced was naive CD4+ T cells sorted from blood. The source of these receptors is a man aged 25-40 years in good health. CDR3s leave out the opening cysteine and the closing phenylalanine or tryptophan. Fields, in order: D gene, V gene, CDR3 protein. D genes are given only for firm matches.

TRBD1,TRBV10-2,ASSETGAHYEQY
-,TRBV7-3,ANSLTGAKNIQY
TRBD1,TRBV27,ASRSSGRGGVMNTEAF
-,TRBV27,ASSLGVRMETQY
TRBD1,TRBV7-6,ASSIGQGRYEQY
-,TRBV5-1,ASGIGVDEQF
-,TRBV5-1,ASRFGEGYNQPQH
-,TRBV27,ASRSGAWQPQH
TRBD1,TRBV5-1,ASSYHRGNTEAF
-,TRBV6-1,ASSEAWRVYEQY
TRBD1,TRBV18,ASSPPTGQGARETQY
TRBD1,TRBV7-6,ASSLGTGQGYEQY
-,TRBV9,ASSVELVSEQF
-,TRBV28,ASSLTGFEQY
TRBD2,TRBV2,ASSDGGGRQETQY
TRBD2,TRBV7-8,ASTPYSLAGEGGKTQY
-,TRBV5-1,ASSFGGLGDNQPQH
TRBD2,TRBV5-4,ASSQGLAGEQY
-,TRBV11-2,ASSLPRGMGNQPQH
-,TRBV27,ASSLDRALAAKNIQY
-,TRBV4-3,ASSQRDTPYNEQF
-,TRBV10-3,AISEGGPSTDTQY
TRBD1,TRBV7-2,ASSLVGTGGAANEKLF
-,TRBV20-1,SAGITDTQY
-,TRBV15,ATTLRGYQPQH
-,TRBV4-1,ASSRTGPANSLF
TRBD2,TRBV9,ASSPGGLAGDSSYNEQF
TRBD2,TRBV6-5,ASSSPSGHTDTQY
TRBD2,TRBV19,ASRVLAGGVGSYNEQF
-,TRBV19,ASSYRQGNTEAF
TRBD1,TRBV27,ASSSLRRSRGTGVYTGELF
-,TRBV28,ASRKDTPSYEQY
TRBD2,TRBV11-2,ASSLLLREGSEQF
TRBD1,TRBV11-2,ASSLDTRQGTEAF
TRBD1,TRBV19,ASSPGTGTGSYEQY
-,TRBV29-1,SVGYLPRGPDTQY
-,TRBV9,ASSVVPSGQPQH
-,TRBV5-4,ASSSMGMGHGNTIY
TRBD2,TRBV30,AWSVRTSGRAPQLF
TRBD2,TRBV7-9,ASALGLAGGSYNEQF
-,TRBV7-9,ASWWGTGNTIY
TRBD2,TRBV15,ATSRVRTSGGIDTQY
-,TRBV5-1,ASRHTEETQY
TRBD1,TRBV10-3,AIKPGQGNEQF